Here is one T cell receptor beta chain with its context. The record originates from a study of T-cell memory formation after mild COVID-19. TCRdb reanalysed the 5' RACE reads using MiXCR and keeps one entry per CDR3 protein. The sample consists of 200,000 to 250,000 distinct CDR3 sequences, 15% of them appearing once. This CDR3 has 16 residues. The germline V gene has CDR1 SGHTA and CDR2 FQGNSA. V was trimmed by 5 bases and J by 4 bases, leaving 19 bases between them. Specimen: PBMCs or a T cell subset sorted from them (not recorded which). The clonotype was recovered from an adult woman who had mild COVID-19 (a few samples of this study predate the infection). Cell type and time point are not known. This chain joins TRBV7-2 and TRBJ2-3, with D possibly TRBD2 on 7 matching bases. The CDR3, as DNA: TGTGCCAGCAGCCTAGGGAGGGGGGGCACGGCAGATACGCAGTATTTT. Protein: CASSLGRGGTADTQYF.